This entry concerns a single T cell receptor beta chain. This clonotype was recorded many times. Its antigen is unknown. No base qualities exist here, and no much larger clone lies one base off it. The sample originates from a study of Graves' ophthalmopathy and Graves' hyperthyroidism (dated by TCRdb to 2017 to 2018). For context, the study as a whole: Peripheral blood was collected at initial diagnosis, prior to any treatment. For independent validation, a separate cohort was made up of some 18 hyperthyroidism patients plus 17 patients who later progressed from hyperthyroidism to ophthalmopathy. In total, 135 blood samples were TCR-sequenced: around 42 ophthalmopathy, 75 hyperthyroidism and some 17 hyperthyroidism-to-ophthalmopathy patients. In over 5 hyperthyroidism patients, the T-cell repertoire of thyroid tissue was compared with the T-cell repertoire of blood. TCR beta repertoire signatures were used to distinguish Graves' ophthalmopathy from Graves' hyperthyroidism and to predict progression to ophthalmopathy. Following sampling, methimazole starting at 30 mg daily was administered to hyperthyroidism patients, and high-dose intravenous methylprednisolone was administered to ophthalmopathy patients. To explore V-J signatures that separate ophthalmopathy from hyperthyroidism, a discovery set of about 100 patients was enrolled, consisting of 40 to 45 with ophthalmopathy and 57 with stable hyperthyroidism. Paper-wide results and their limitations: In validation, the model predicted ophthalmopathy progression with 55% to 71% sensitivity and approximately 72% specificity; approximately 12 predicted patients were CT-confirmed with GO in a median of approximately 6.5 months. In cross-validation, the 13-signature model distinguished ophthalmopathy from stable hyperthyroidism with roughly 90% sensitivity and approximately 81% specificity, and in the test set the corresponding values were approximately 80% and 75%. Sample size was not predetermined statistically, and investigators were not blinded to group allocation. Most of the expanded thyroid clonotypes with a frequency above 0.001 were also detected in blood, and it was suggested that the thyroid immune response may be reflected by blood repertoires.

CDR1 SGHTA and CDR2 FQGNSA are derived from the germline V gene. The CDR3, cysteine through phenylalanine, is 12 amino acids long. Only CDR3 DNA is held: 36 bases, read in frame from base 1. Trimming at the junction amounts to 1 base on V and 7 bases on J, and the germline ends lie 7 bases apart. TCR beta CDR3 regions were amplified from RNA transcripts for repertoire sequencing. The first round was an RT-PCR using HTBI primers with the Qiagen OneStep RT-PCR kit, and this first round was followed by a second-round multiplex PCR, then size selection and purification. The libraries underwent paired-end sequencing with 100 bp reads on an Illumina HiSeq2000. Regarding the original processing steps: Reads were processed with SOAPnuke, discarding reads with adapters, uncalled bases, mean Phred below 15, or no exact constant-primer or identifier match. COPE v1.2.5 was used to merge the high-quality paired reads. Unique nucleotide sequences were defined as clonotypes and aligned to IMGT TRB V, D and J references using MiTCR v1.1. Analysis was restricted to V-J combinations with a frequency above 0.0001, which covered approximately 99% of repertoires. For each V-J combination, a TCR clonal expansion and chaos score was defined as the ratio of F50 clonal expansion to chaos observed in the TCRdist matrix. Features were reduced by Welch's t-statistics and random forest to more than 10 V-J combinations, which fed a naive Bayes classifier. The similarity between thyroid and blood repertoires was quantified using the Morisita-Horn index. In TCRdb, the public reads were trimmed at Q25 with fastp and aligned with MiXCR, with productive beta chains retained. Merged by CDR3 protein, the rows form single entries marked with the most common genes and DNA. The V and J calls shown here were made by TCRdb, not taken from the authors' results. In all, the sample holds 650,000 to 900,000 distinct CDR3 sequences, and roughly 40% of those were seen once. Around 40% of the sample lies in the top ten.

Ophthalmopathy patients had moderately to severely active disease, Clinical Activity Score of at least 3, NOSPECS grade of at least 4, and disease duration under 3 months. Patients were excluded if they had other autoimmune diseases, uncontrolled infections, pregnancy or lactation. Clinical symptoms, serum thyroxine, TRAb, thyroid ultrasound and orbital computed tomography were used for diagnosis. Ficoll-Paque density gradient centrifugation was used to isolate PBMCs from around 10 ml of fresh peripheral blood. Total RNA was extracted with Trizol reagent and quality-checked on an Agilent 2100 Bioanalyzer.

Sequencing was done on a sample of peripheral blood. This TCR came from an adult man with Graves' ophthalmopathy. This chain is built from TRBV7-2 and TRBJ1-2; the D gene is not confidently resolved. The CDR3 loop reads CASSLDTAGYTF. The bases read TGTGCCAGCAGCTTAGATACGGCTGGCTACACCTTC.